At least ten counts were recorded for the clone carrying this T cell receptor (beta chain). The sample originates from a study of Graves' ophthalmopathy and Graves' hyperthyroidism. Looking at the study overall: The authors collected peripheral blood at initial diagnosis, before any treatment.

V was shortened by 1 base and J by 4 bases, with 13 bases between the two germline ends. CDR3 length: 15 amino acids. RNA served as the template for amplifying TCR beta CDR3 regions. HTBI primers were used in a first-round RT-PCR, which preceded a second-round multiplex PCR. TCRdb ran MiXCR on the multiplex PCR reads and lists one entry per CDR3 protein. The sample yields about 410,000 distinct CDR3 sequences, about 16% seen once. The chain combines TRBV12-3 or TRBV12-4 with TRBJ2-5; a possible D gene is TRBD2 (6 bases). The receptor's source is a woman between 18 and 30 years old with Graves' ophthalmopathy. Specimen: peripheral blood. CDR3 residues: CASSLGSGVGETQYF. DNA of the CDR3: TGTGCCAGCAGTTTAGGTTCGGGAGTTGGAGAGACCCAGTACTTC.